This is a list of T cell receptor beta chains from one sample in a study of T cell responses to AZD1222 COVID-19 vaccine. Sequenced by immunoSEQ multiplex PCR; TCRdb stores in-frame clones only, minus some. This table holds more than 95,000 clones, 91% found once. This sample comprised peripheral blood, obtained on day 0 of AZD1222 vaccination. These receptors all stem from an adult in good health. CDR3s include the opening cysteine and the closing phenylalanine or tryptophan.

CDR3 | J | V
CASRTGEWDNSPLHF | TRBJ1-6 | TRBV6-4
CASSLGGQGFRQPQHF | TRBJ1-5 | TRBV5-5
CASTRVLGSPLHF | TRBJ1-6 | TRBV6-5
CSVGPGPEKLFF | TRBJ1-4 | TRBV29-1
CASSKSGVSDEQFF | TRBJ2-1 | TRBV7-9
CASSFTSGTYEQYF | TRBJ2-7 | TRBV5-1
CASSFELFGGQTYEQYF | TRBJ2-7 | TRBV28
CASSAWQGSTEAFF | TRBJ1-1 | TRBV19
CASSMPGPLNTEAFF | TRBJ1-1 | TRBV7-2
CASSVRDSKETQYF | TRBJ2-5 | TRBV18
CASSLATSGNTIYF | TRBJ1-3 | TRBV5-1
CASSRPGTGGQPQHF | TRBJ1-5 | TRBV7-8
CAWSPPGGFQETQYF | TRBJ2-5 | TRBV30
CSVEDRRQGAFYGYTF | TRBJ1-2 | TRBV29-1
CASRPGTLLYYEQYF | TRBJ2-7 | TRBV27
CASSQGPGYGYTF | TRBJ1-2 | TRBV7-8
CATSRGVPYYGYTF | TRBJ1-2 | TRBV15
CASSLDAYEQYF | TRBJ2-7 | TRBV28
CASSRTTRDAWGSSTDTQYF | TRBJ2-3 | TRBV18
CASSGRDRVGNYGYTF | TRBJ1-2 | TRBV2
CASSQDSSGSYNEQFF | TRBJ2-1 | TRBV4-1
CASSFRVINYGYTF | TRBJ1-2 | TRBV11-2
CASSPTLQRETQYF | TRBJ2-5 | TRBV5-1
CASSYLSQGAYEQFF | TRBJ2-1 | TRBV6-2/TRBV6-3
CASSQSDGDSYEQYF | TRBJ2-7 | TRBV4-2